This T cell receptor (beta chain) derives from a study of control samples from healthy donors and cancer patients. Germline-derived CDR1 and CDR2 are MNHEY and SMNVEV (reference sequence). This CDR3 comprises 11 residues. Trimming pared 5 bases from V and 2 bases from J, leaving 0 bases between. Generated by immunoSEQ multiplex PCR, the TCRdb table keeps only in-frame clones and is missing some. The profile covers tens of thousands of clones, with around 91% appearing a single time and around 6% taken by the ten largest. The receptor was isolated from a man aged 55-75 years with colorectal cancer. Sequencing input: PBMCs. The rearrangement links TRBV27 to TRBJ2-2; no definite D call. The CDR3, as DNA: TGTGCCAGCAGTAACACCGGGGAGCTGTTTTTT. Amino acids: CASSNTGELFF.